The T cell receptor (beta chain) under discussion was sequenced for a study of blood T cell repertoires in COVID-19. Overall study context: Specimens from acute and convalescent COVID-19 originated in the United States, Italy and Spain. PBMCs, B-cell-depleted T cells, or T cells were the source of the cDNA or gDNA that made up the material.

Study processing details: Cell counts per sample came from amplifying reference gene primers. Sequenced by immunoSEQ multiplex PCR; TCRdb stores in-frame clones only, minus some. D and trimming come from the DNA, and the V and J calls and clone size come from that table. The sample yields about 230,000 clones, 88% seen once. The clonotype was recovered from a woman between 55 and 75 years old with acute or convalescent COVID-19. The sequenced sample consisted of peripheral blood.

The CDR3 sequence: CASRRGGTVHEQYF. The CDR3 coding sequence is TGTGCCAGCAGACGGGGGGGCACAGTCCACGAGCAGTACTTC. The rearrangement uses TRBV2 and TRBJ2-7, with 8 bases fitting TRBD2. The CDR3 runs to 14 residues. The junction had 9 bases not matched to a gene; V was cut back by 6 bases and J by 5 bases. Germline V gene lookup returns CDR1 SNHLY and CDR2 FYNNEI.